Sequencing of this T cell receptor beta chain was carried out in a study of Graves' ophthalmopathy and Graves' hyperthyroidism. This clonotype was seen more than once but under ten times. RNA transcripts were the template, and TCR beta CDR3 regions were amplified from them. HTBI-primed first-round RT-PCR preceded second-round multiplex PCR. TCRdb passed the multiplex PCR reads through MiXCR, listing each CDR3 protein once. Of about 1.1 million distinct CDR3 sequences in the sample, around a third were seen once. The CDR3 runs to 16 residues. Trimming took 4 bases from V and 0 from J; bases not matched to a gene: 8. In germline, CDR1 is MDHEN, CDR2 SYDVKM.

The sample consisted of peripheral blood or thyroid tissue (not recorded which). The clonotype was recovered from an adult man with Graves' hyperthyroidism. The V gene is TRBV28, the J gene TRBJ2-7; 8 bases match TRBD2. CDR3 amino acids: CASSSTGLVSSYEQYF. The CDR3 nucleotides are TGTGCCAGCAGTTCAACGGGACTAGTTAGCTCCTACGAGCAGTACTTC.